This T cell receptor (beta chain) is drawn from a study of shared T cell receptors in the human thymus. Only in-frame clones appear in the TCRdb table, and some are missing; sequencing was by immunoSEQ multiplex PCR. The sample carries about 660,000 clones, around 87% recorded once. This CDR3 is built from 16 residues. CDR1 is SGHDT and CDR2 is YYEEEE in the germline V gene. V lost 1 base, J lost 4 bases, and 7 bases stayed unmatched. Separately, the same data were catalogued under a study of human thymus T cells. As that study records: The people who donated were healthy Finnish babies having corrective surgery for congenital heart defects. Corrective heart surgery yielded resections, and these provided the thymus tissue. Usage of V and J genes appeared biased in thymic and blood repertoires. Related work found strong thymic repertoire overlap between unrelated individuals.

The V call is TRBV5-6, the J call TRBJ1-3, with 8 bases that match TRBD1. This receptor was obtained from a boy under two years old with a congenital heart defect. Sequenced sample: thymocytes. CDR3 coding DNA: TGTGCCAGCAGCTTGTGGGTGGACAGGGACGGAAACACCATATATTTT. This translates into CASSLWVDRDGNTIYF. The whole variable domain, filled in from reference TRBV5-6 and TRBJ1-3, reads DAGVTQSPTHLIKTRGQQVTLRCSPKSGHDTVSWYQQALGQGPQFIFQYYEEEERQRGNFPDRFSGHQFPNYSSELNVNALLLGDSALYLCASSLWVDRDGNTIYFGEGSWLTVV.